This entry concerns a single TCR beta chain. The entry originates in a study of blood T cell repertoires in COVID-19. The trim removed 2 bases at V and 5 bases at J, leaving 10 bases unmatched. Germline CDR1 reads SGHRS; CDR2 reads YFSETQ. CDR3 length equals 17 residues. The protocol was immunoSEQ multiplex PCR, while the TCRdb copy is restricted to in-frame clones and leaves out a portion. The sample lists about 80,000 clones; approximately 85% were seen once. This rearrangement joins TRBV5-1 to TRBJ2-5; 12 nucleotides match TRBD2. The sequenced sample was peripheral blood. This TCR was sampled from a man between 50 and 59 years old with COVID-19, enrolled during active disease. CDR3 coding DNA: TGCGCCAGCAGCTTCGGAACGACTAGCGGGAGTTCTGAGACCCAGTACTTC. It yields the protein CASSFGTTSGSSETQYF. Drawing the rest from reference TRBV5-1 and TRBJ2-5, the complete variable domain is KAGVTQTPRYLIKTRGQQVTLSCSPISGHRSVSWYQQTPGQGLQFLFEYFSETQRNKGNFPGRFSGRQFSNSRSEMNVSTLELGDSALYLCASSFGTTSGSSETQYFGPGTRLLVL.